These 13 T cell receptor beta chains were all obtained from the same sample, sequenced in a study of Ad26.COV2.S vaccination and SARS-CoV-2 variants listed by TCRdb under 2021. Receptor libraries were prepared by the immunoSEQ multiplex PCR assay. TCRdb took this table from immuneACCESS and kept in-frame rearrangements with V and J called. Such tables lack part of the clones; where checked against another copy, unresolved V genes explain under half of the gap, and the rest is unexplained. The sample table shows fewer than 500,000 clones, and about 91% are seen once. Of the sample, over 2% is held by the ten largest clones. Explained via the paper, the treatment or condition label denotes: roughly 19 received Ad26.COV2.S at low or high dose, single or two shots; about five received placebo; per-sample allocation not given. Repertoires of vaccine and placebo recipients were sequenced from samples taken on day 63 after the first injection.

The starting material was peripheral blood, obtained in a trial of Ad26.COV2.S vaccine versus placebo. Source of these receptors: a person between 18 and 60 years old who received the Ad26.COV2.S COVID-19 vaccine or a placebo.

V is TRBV6-2 or TRBV6-3 and J is TRBJ1-6; perhaps TRBD1 as D (6 bases). The CDR3 is 15 amino acids. The V and J ends lost 2 bases and 9 bases respectively, with 14 bases between them. CDR1 and CDR2 (germline): MNHEY, SVGEGT. The CDR3 protein is CASSYRRGAGSPLHF. DNA of the CDR3: TGTGCCAGCAGTTACCGGCGGGGGGCCGGTTCACCCCTCCACTTT.

The rearrangement joins TRBV19 to TRBJ1-1, with 11 nucleotides matching TRBD1. This CDR3 is built from 15 residues. V lost 6 bases, J lost 4 bases, and 7 bases stayed unmatched. The germline V gene has CDR1 LNHDA and CDR2 SQIVND (reference sequence). The DNA for the CDR3 is TGTGCCAGTAGAGGGACAGGGGGAATGAGCACTGAAGCTTTCTTT. Protein product: CASRGTGGMSTEAFF.

The gene calls are TRBV28 and TRBJ2-7; D gene uncertain. Germline assignment: CDR1 MDHEN and CDR2 SYDVKM. V was shortened by 9 bases and J by 1 base, with 13 bases between the two germline ends. There are 13 residues in the CDR3. For the CDR3, the DNA is TGTGCCAGTTGCCGTAGCAATTCCTACGAGCAGTACTTC. Amino acid sequence: CASCRSNSYEQYF.

The chain carries TRBV4-3 and TRBJ1-1; possibly TRBD1 for D (5 bases). The CDR3 spans 15 residues. Germline V CDR1 and CDR2: LGHNA, YSLEER. V was clipped by 4 bases and J by 2 bases, with 14 bases between them. Here the CDR3 reads CASSRRGLGNTEAFF. CDR3 nucleotide sequence: TGCGCCAGCAGCCGTCGGGGGTTGGGTAACACTGAAGCTTTCTTT.

This chain links TRBV6-6 with TRBJ1-4; D uncertain. V gave up 4 bases and J gave up 8 bases, with 14 bases separating them. This CDR3 region has 14 residues. Germline CDR1 and CDR2: MNHNY and SVGAGI (reference sequence). Written as DNA, the CDR3 is TGTGCCAGCAGTTCTAATGGACGTGGGGAAAAACTGTTTTTT. This encodes CASSSNGRGEKLFF.

The rearrangement uses TRBV10-3 and TRBJ1-4; 8 nucleotides align to TRBD1. V trimming: 10 bases; J trimming: 0 bases; junction bases outside the gene matches: 1. This CDR3 has 13 residues. Germline CDR1 and CDR2: ENHRY and SYGVKD. CDR3 DNA sequence: TGTGCCACAGGGGGCACAACTAATGAAAAACTGTTTTTT. It yields the protein CATGGTTNEKLFF.

This rearrangement joins TRBV7-9 to TRBJ2-7; a weak D match, TRBD1 (5 bases). Germline V gene data show CDR1 as SEHNR and CDR2 as FQNEAQ (reference sequence). CDR3 length: 13 residues. Trimming took off 10 bases at V and 2 bases at J, with 15 bases between the two ends. The CDR3: CAIEAPGTYEQYV. The DNA of the CDR3 is TGTGCCATCGAGGCACCAGGGACCTACGAGCAGTACGTC.

The chain links TRBV19 to TRBJ1-4; D unclear. The CDR3 extends over 13 amino acids. V was pared by 7 bases and J by 7 bases, with 13 bases between. CDR1 LNHDA and CDR2 SQIVND come from the germline V gene (reference sequence). CDR3 in DNA: TGTGCCAGTATGACGCTGGCGGCTGAAAAACTGTTTTTT. It specifies CASMTLAAEKLFF.

V usage is TRBV5-1 and J usage is TRBJ1-2, with 9 bases matching TRBD1. CDR3 length: 16 amino acids. The germline V gene encodes CDR1 SGHRS and CDR2 YFSETQ. V gave up 7 bases and J gave up 0 bases; unmatched junction bases: 10. This chain's CDR3 is CASSAGTGTSNYGYTF. The DNA for the CDR3 is TGCGCCAGCTCGGCCGGGACAGGGACCTCTAACTATGGCTACACCTTC.

The genes are TRBV4-2 and TRBJ2-1; no clear D gene. The CDR3 sequence is 14 residues long. Germline CDR1 and CDR2: LGHNA and YNFKEQ. Deletions cut 0 bases from V and 7 bases from J, with 10 bases between. The chain's CDR3 is CASSQENRLNEQFF. The CDR3 DNA reads as TGTGCCAGCAGCCAAGAAAATAGGTTGAATGAGCAGTTCTTC.

This chain connects TRBV4-1 to TRBJ2-7; 10 bases map to TRBD1. V lost 4 bases and J lost 6; bases outside the gene matches: 9. The length of the CDR3 is 15 residues. CDR1 and CDR2 (germline): MGHRA, YSYEKL. CDR3 in DNA: TGCGCCAGCAGCCTCCGCGGGACAGGGGACGTCGAGCAGTACGTC. Protein sequence: CASSLRGTGDVEQYV.

The V call is TRBV2, the J call TRBJ2-7, with 11 bases fitting TRBD1. Looked up from germline, CDR1 is SNHLY and CDR2 is FYNNEI. CDR3 length: 15 amino acids. V lost 5 bases and J lost 3; bases outside the gene matches: 6. The CDR3, as DNA: TGTGCCAGCAGTAAATTTGGGACAGGGGGCTACGAGCAGTACTTC. It is translated as CASSKFGTGGYEQYF. Based on the CDR3 plus reference TRBV2 and TRBJ2-7, the full variable domain is EPEVTQTPSHQVTQMGQEVILRCVPISNHLYFYWYRQILGQKVEFLVSFYNNEISEKSEIFDDQFSVERPDGSNFTLKIRSTKLEDSAMYFCASSKFGTGGYEQYFGPGTRLTVT.

This clone has only one observation. The chain recombines TRBV13 with TRBJ1-6; D ambiguous. The ends were cut back, 1 base at V and 0 bases at J, with 1 base in the middle. The CDR3 contains 14 residues. Germline assignment: CDR1 PRHDT and CDR2 FYEKMQ (reference sequence). The CDR3 loop is CASSLDSYNSPLHF. CDR3 nucleotide sequence: TGTGCCAGCAGCTTAGACTCCTATAATTCACCCCTCCACTTT. Variable domain in full (rest from reference TRBV13 and TRBJ1-6): AAGVIQSPRHLIKEKRETATLKCYPIPRHDTVYWYQQGPGQDPQFLISFYEKMQSDKGSIPDRFSAQQFSDYHSELNMSSLELGDSALYFCASSLDSYNSPLHFGNGTRLTVT.